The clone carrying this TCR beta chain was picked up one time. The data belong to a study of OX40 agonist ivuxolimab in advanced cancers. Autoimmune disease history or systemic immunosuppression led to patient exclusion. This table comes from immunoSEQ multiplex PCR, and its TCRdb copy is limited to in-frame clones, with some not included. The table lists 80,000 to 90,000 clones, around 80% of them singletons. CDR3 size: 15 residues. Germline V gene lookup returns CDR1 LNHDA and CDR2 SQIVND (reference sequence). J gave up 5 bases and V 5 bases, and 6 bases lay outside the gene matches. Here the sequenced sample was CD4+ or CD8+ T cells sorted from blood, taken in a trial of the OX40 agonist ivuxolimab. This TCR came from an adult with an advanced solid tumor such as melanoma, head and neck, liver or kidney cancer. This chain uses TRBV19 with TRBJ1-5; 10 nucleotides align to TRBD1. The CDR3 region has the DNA TGTGCCAGTAGTGCGACCGGGACAGGGGATCAGCCCCAGCATTTT. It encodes CASSATGTGDQPQHF.